The present T cell receptor beta chain was sequenced within a study of CD8+ T cells in alopecia areata. Study context: At a dose of 5 to 10 mg twice daily, oral tofacitinib was given to treated patients.

The V and J ends lost 0 bases and 6 bases respectively, with 6 bases between them. The length of the CDR3 is 12 residues. CDR1 and CDR2 from the germline V gene are SGHVS and FQNEAQ. Extraction of RNA preceded its reverse transcription into cDNA, which served as the sequencing template. TCRdb keeps only in-frame clones here, not all; method: immunoSEQ multiplex PCR. The sample records some 14,000 clones, under 60% being singletons. Researchers gathered lesional scalp punch biopsies and peripheral blood from patients with alopecia areata. This clonotype was obtained from a human donor with alopecia areata. Material: skin, obtained at week 0. This rearrangement joins TRBV7-8 to TRBJ2-7; the D call may be TRBD1 or TRBD2 (5 bases each). The CDR3 is CASSLAGGEQYF. CDR3 nucleotide sequence: TGTGCCAGCAGCTTAGCTGGGGGCGAGCAGTACTTC.